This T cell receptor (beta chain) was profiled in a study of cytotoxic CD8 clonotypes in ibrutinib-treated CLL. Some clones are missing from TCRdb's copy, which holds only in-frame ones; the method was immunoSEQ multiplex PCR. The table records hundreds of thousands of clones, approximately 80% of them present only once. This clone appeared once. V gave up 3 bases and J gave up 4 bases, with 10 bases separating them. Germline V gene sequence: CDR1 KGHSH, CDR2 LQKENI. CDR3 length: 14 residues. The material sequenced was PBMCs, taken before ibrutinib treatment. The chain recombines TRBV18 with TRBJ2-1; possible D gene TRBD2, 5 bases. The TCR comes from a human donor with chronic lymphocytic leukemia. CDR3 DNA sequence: TGTGCCAGCTCACCCACTCGGAGGTACAATGAGCAGTTCTTC. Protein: CASSPTRRYNEQFF.